These 32 T cell receptor beta chains were all obtained from the same sample, sequenced in a study of T cell responses to AZD1222 COVID-19 vaccine. Using immunoSEQ multiplex PCR, the repertoire was profiled, and TCRdb retains in-frame clones only, with some absent. This table has about 53,000 clones, 70% to 85% appearing once. The sequencing used peripheral blood, collected on day 0 of AZD1222 vaccination. These receptors came from an adult in good health.

The V call is TRBV11-1, the J call TRBJ2-3; 8 bases match TRBD1. The trim removed 3 bases at V and 3 bases at J, leaving 8 bases unmatched. Germline V gene data show CDR1 as SGHAT and CDR2 as FQDESV (reference sequence). The CDR3 loop spans 16 amino acids. The CDR3, as DNA: TGTGCCAGCAGCTTTCTAGGACAGGGCTTAACAGATACGCAGTATTTT. Translating it yields CASSFLGQGLTDTQYF.

This clone was recorded once. The chain combines TRBV12-3 or TRBV12-4 with TRBJ2-5, with 7 bases aligning to TRBD1. Unmatched junction bases numbered 5, after V lost 5 bases and J lost 5 bases. The CDR3 runs 13 residues. DNA of the CDR3: TGTGCCAGCAGTGATAGGGGGCGGGAGACCCAGTACTTC. This translates into CASSDRGRETQYF.

A few counts support this clone. The chain couples TRBV2 to TRBJ2-2, with D possibly matching TRBD2 (6 bases). This CDR3 contains 13 residues. Germline V gene lookup returns CDR1 SNHLY and CDR2 FYNNEI. V was cut by 8 bases and J by 7 bases, with 14 bases left in between. The CDR3 loop is CASRDSRGGELFF. Here the CDR3 DNA reads TGTGCCAGCCGGGACTCGAGAGGCGGGGAGCTGTTTTTT.

The V gene is TRBV4-1, the J gene TRBJ2-7, with D perhaps TRBD2 (6 bases). The CDR3 runs to 17 residues. Trimming cost V 2 bases and J 0 bases, with 17 bases left between them. The germline gives CDR1 MGHRA, CDR2 YSYEKL. The CDR3 region is CASSQTLAEAFSYEQYF. In DNA form, the CDR3 reads TGCGCCAGCAGCCAAACGTTAGCGGAGGCATTCTCCTACGAGCAGTACTTC.

This chain links TRBV11-2 with TRBJ1-2; tentative D call: TRBD1 (6 bases). Deletions cut 3 bases from V and 3 bases from J, with 14 bases between. Germline lookup yields CDR1 SGHAT and CDR2 FQNNGV. The CDR3 is 15 amino acids. The chain's CDR3 is CASSLFGQYYYGYTF. Written as DNA, the CDR3 is TGTGCCAGCAGCTTGTTTGGACAGTATTACTATGGCTACACCTTC.

This clone was detected only a few times. The V gene is TRBV7-8, the J gene TRBJ1-5; tentative D call: TRBD1 (5 bases). The CDR3 loop spans 15 amino acids. Germline V gene data show CDR1 as SGHVS and CDR2 as FQNEAQ. The V gene lost 0 bases and the J gene lost 5 bases, with 11 bases spanning the gap. The CDR3 sequence is CASSLAQGGDQPQHF. In nucleotides, the CDR3 is TGTGCCAGCAGCTTAGCTCAGGGTGGCGATCAGCCCCAGCATTTT.

The CDR3 region is CASSSRTGSYNEQFF. CDR3 nucleotide sequence: TGTGCCAGCAGCTCGAGGACAGGGAGTTACAATGAGCAGTTCTTC. The rearrangement joins TRBV13 to TRBJ2-1; TRBD1 aligns across 8 bases. V shed 4 bases and J 4 bases; nucleotides not matched to a gene: 6. The CDR3 contains 15 residues. Germline CDR1 reads PRHDT; CDR2 reads FYEKMQ (reference sequence).

The genes are TRBV11-1 and TRBJ1-3; 8 bases are a match to TRBD1. V was pared by 5 bases and J by 2 bases, with 2 bases of the junction left unmatched. The CDR3 loop spans 14 amino acids. The germline V gene encodes CDR1 SGHAT and CDR2 FQDESV (reference sequence). The DNA of the CDR3 is TGTGCCAGCAGCCGACAGGGGACTGGAAACACCATATATTTT. It is translated as CASSRQGTGNTIYF.

The chain has TRBV11-3 and TRBJ1-2; perhaps TRBD1 as D (5 bases). There are 16 residues in the CDR3. V was clipped by 5 bases and J by 2 bases, with 18 bases between them. Germline lookup yields CDR1 SGHNT and CDR2 YENEEA. The CDR3 sequence: CASSPEGVGGNYGYTF. The CDR3 DNA reads as TGTGCCAGCAGCCCCGAAGGGGTTGGGGGGAACTATGGCTACACCTTC.

The CDR3 DNA follows: TGCGCCAGCAGCTTGGTCAGCGGAAACTCCTACGAGCAGTACTTC. As protein: CASSLVSGNSYEQYF. The chain has TRBV5-1 and TRBJ2-7; weak D call: TRBD2 (5 bases). The germline V and J ends were trimmed by 0 bases and 0 bases, with 10 bases remaining between them. The CDR3 spans 15 residues. Germline CDR1 SGHRS, CDR2 YFSETQ.

This sequence joins TRBV27 and TRBJ2-5; D perhaps matches TRBD1 (5 bases). Trimming removed 1 base from V and 1 base from J, with 10 bases in between. The CDR3 is 15 residues long. Germline lookup yields CDR1 MNHEY and CDR2 SMNVEV (reference sequence). The CDR3 bases are TGTGCCAGCAGTTTATTAGGGGTTGGCCAAGAGACCCAGTACTTC. This translates into CASSLLGVGQETQYF.

The chain couples TRBV19 to TRBJ1-6; D ambiguous. Trimming removed 7 bases from V and 0 bases from J, with 10 bases in between. This CDR3 has 15 amino acids. The V gene's germline CDR1 is LNHDA and CDR2 SQIVND (reference sequence). The CDR3 coding sequence is TGTGCCAGTACCTTGAGGAGCTCCTATAATTCACCCCTCCACTTT. The encoded protein is CASTLRSSYNSPLHF. Complete variable domain (other parts from reference TRBV19 and TRBJ1-6): DGGITQSPKYLFRKEGQNVTLSCEQNLNHDAMYWYRQDPGQGLRLIYYSQIVNDFQKGDIAEGYSVSREKKESFPLTVTSAQKNPTAFYLCASTLRSSYNSPLHFGNGTRLTVT.

The chain recombines TRBV10-3 with TRBJ2-7; 8 bases map to TRBD1. Trimming at V came to 0 bases and at J to 3 bases, leaving 4 bases not matched to a gene. The CDR3 sequence is 15 residues long. Looked up from germline, CDR1 is ENHRY and CDR2 is SYGVKD. The DNA for the CDR3 is TGTGCCATCAGTGAGTCTGGACAGGGAGGCTACGAGCAGTACTTC. Its protein product is CAISESGQGGYEQYF.

V gene TRBV7-9 combines with J gene TRBJ2-3; 12 bases map to TRBD2. Germline loops: CDR1 SEHNR, CDR2 FQNEAQ (reference sequence). J lost 0 bases, V lost 1 base, and 2 bases had no gene match. The CDR3 is 17 amino acids. CDR3 loop: CASSLGTSGISTDTQYF. The CDR3 nucleotides are TGTGCCAGCAGCTTAGGGACTAGCGGGATTAGCACAGATACGCAGTATTTT.

J is TRBJ2-7 and V is TRBV21-1; TRBD2 is the table's D call, not checked against the DNA. TRBV21-1 has pseudogene status. The CDR3 runs to 15 residues. CDR3 protein: CASSSGVSFWSEQYF. The CDR3 DNA follows: TGTGCCAGCAGCAGCGGAGTATCATTTTGGTCCGAGCAGTACTTC.

The chain employs TRBV7-9 and TRBJ2-5, with D perhaps assigned TRBD1 or TRBD2 (6 bases each). The CDR3 has 12 amino acids. Germline V CDR1 and CDR2: SEHNR, FQNEAQ (reference sequence). Trimming pared 5 bases from V and 5 bases from J, leaving 9 bases between. The CDR3 reads CASSRGGETQYF. CDR3 sequence (DNA): TGTGCCAGCAGCCGAGGGGGGGAGACCCAGTACTTC.

The rearrangement uses TRBV5-5 and TRBJ1-1, with D perhaps TRBD1 (5 bases). CDR3 length: 12 amino acids. The germline gives CDR1 SGHKS, CDR2 YYEKEE (reference sequence). The V and J ends lost 2 bases and 4 bases respectively, with 6 bases between them. The CDR3 region has the DNA TGTGCCAGCAGCTTAGGGGTCACTGAAGCTTTCTTT. It yields the protein CASSLGVTEAFF.

The DNA for the CDR3 is TGTGCCAGTAGCATACAGGGCGGGCAGGAAGCTTTCTTT. This translates into CASSIQGGQEAFF. This chain connects TRBV19 to TRBJ1-1, with a tentative D call TRBD1 (6 bases). This CDR3 comprises 13 residues. V shed 6 bases and J shed 8 bases, with 16 bases lying between them. Germline lookup yields CDR1 LNHDA and CDR2 SQIVND (reference sequence). Full variable domain (remainder filled in from reference TRBV19 and TRBJ1-1): DGGITQSPKYLFRKEGQNVTLSCEQNLNHDAMYWYRQDPGQGLRLIYYSQIVNDFQKGDIAEGYSVSREKKESFPLTVTSAQKNPTAFYLCASSIQGGQEAFFGQGTRLTVV.

The CDR3 reads CASSINTGWGSGNTIYF. As DNA, the CDR3 is TGTGCCAGTAGTATAAACACAGGGTGGGGCTCTGGAAACACCATATATTTT. The genes are TRBV19 and TRBJ1-3; tentatively, D is TRBD1 (6 bases). Germline loops: CDR1 LNHDA, CDR2 SQIVND (reference sequence). V was trimmed by 2 bases and J by 0 bases, leaving 14 bases between them. CDR3 length: 17 residues.

Only a few counts were recorded for this clone. The V gene is TRBV10-3, the J gene TRBJ1-6; D is uncertain. The V and J ends lost 3 bases and 4 bases respectively, with 10 bases between them. This CDR3 contains 15 residues. Germline values: CDR1 ENHRY, CDR2 SYGVKD. The DNA for the CDR3 is TGTGCCATCAGTGATCGGTCGGGGTATAATTCACCCCTCCACTTT. Translating gives CAISDRSGYNSPLHF.

This chain links TRBV5-4 with TRBJ2-7; 7 bases are shared with TRBD2. Trimming at V came to 3 bases and at J to 4 bases, leaving 4 bases not matched to a gene. This CDR3 is built from 13 residues. Germline values: CDR1 SGHNT, CDR2 YYREEE (reference sequence). The CDR3 DNA reads TGTGCCAGCAGCTCGGGACTATTTTACGAGCAGTACTTC. Its translation: CASSSGLFYEQYF. Looking up the rest from reference TRBV5-4 and TRBJ2-7 gives the full variable domain: ETGVTQSPTHLIKTRGQQVTLRCSSQSGHNTVSWYQQALGQGPQFIFQYYREEENGRGNFPPRFSGLQFPNYSSELNVNALELDDSALYLCASSSGLFYEQYFGPGTRLTVT.

The chain is built from TRBV9 and TRBJ1-6; weak D call: TRBD1 (6 bases). Germline V lookup: CDR1 SGDLS, CDR2 YYNGEE. The CDR3 consists of 15 residues. V dropped 3 bases and J dropped 1 base, with 8 bases sitting between them. CDR3: CASSAQGSYNSPLHF. The DNA for the CDR3 is TGTGCCAGCAGCGCACAGGGTTCCTATAATTCACCCCTCCACTTT.

The J gene is TRBJ1-3, the V gene TRBV6-6; TRBD1 matches 8 bases. Germline V CDR1 and CDR2: MNHNY, SVGAGI (reference sequence). The CDR3 is 16 amino acids. The junction had 6 bases not matched to a gene; V was cut back by 3 bases and J by 2 bases. Written as DNA, the CDR3 is TGTGCCAGCAGTTATCCTCAGGGGGCAGCTGGAAACACCATATATTTT. Translation: CASSYPQGAAGNTIYF.

This chain links TRBV6-1 with TRBJ1-4; the D is unclear. Germline CDR1 MNHNS, CDR2 SASEGT. The V end was cut by 2 bases, the J end by 5 bases, with 6 bases between. This CDR3 region has 13 residues. DNA of the CDR3: TGTGCCAGCAGTGAAACGGTCAATGAAAAACTGTTTTTT. Its translation: CASSETVNEKLFF.

The chain is built from TRBV5-6 and TRBJ1-2, with D tentatively TRBD1 (5 bases). Germline lookup yields CDR1 SGHDT and CDR2 YYEEEE. Trimming removed 1 base at V and 7 bases at J, with 14 bases between. The CDR3 consists of 14 residues. In nucleotides, the CDR3 is TGTGCCAGCAGCTTGCCCGGGACTTCGGGTGGCTACACCTTC. Translation: CASSLPGTSGGYTF.

The chain is built from TRBV10-3 and TRBJ2-7, with 9 bases matching TRBD2. Germline CDR1 reads ENHRY; CDR2 reads SYGVKD. CDR3 length: 15 residues. J was trimmed by 0 bases and V by 4 bases; bases with no gene match: 4. CDR3 sequence reads: CAISAAGGHSYEQYF. DNA of the CDR3: TGTGCCATCAGTGCAGCGGGAGGCCACTCCTACGAGCAGTACTTC.

This chain joins TRBV6-5 and TRBJ2-5; D gene uncertain. The CDR3 consists of 16 residues. Germline CDR1 is MNHEY and CDR2 is SVGAGI. V was cut by 0 bases and J by 2 bases, with 13 bases left in between. The CDR3 is CASSYSIGIGQETQYF. The CDR3 coding sequence is TGTGCCAGCAGTTACTCCATCGGAATAGGGCAAGAGACCCAGTACTTC.

V gene TRBV19 combines with J gene TRBJ2-2; a weak D match, TRBD1 (5 bases). V lost 7 bases and J 2 bases, leaving 14 bases between the germline ends. This CDR3 has 15 amino acids. The germline V gene encodes CDR1 LNHDA and CDR2 SQIVND (reference sequence). CDR3 sequence reads: CASNSGLGNTGELFF. CDR3 DNA sequence: TGTGCCAGTAACTCAGGGCTTGGAAACACCGGGGAGCTGTTTTTT.

This sequence joins TRBV6-1 and TRBJ2-2, with 7 bases matching TRBD2. CDR1 is MNHNS, CDR2 SASEGT, per germline. CDR3 length: 16 amino acids. V was pared by 4 bases and J by 2 bases, with 7 bases of the junction left unmatched. The CDR3 region is CASSVLAEINTGELFF. The CDR3 nucleotides are TGTGCCAGCAGTGTGCTAGCGGAAATAAACACCGGGGAGCTGTTTTTT.

This clone has just a few counts. The rearrangement joins TRBV6-5 to TRBJ2-1; D uncertain. V was shortened by 6 bases and J by 8 bases, with 8 bases between the two germline ends. Looked up from germline, CDR1 is MNHEY and CDR2 is SVGAGI. There are 11 residues in the CDR3. CDR3 sequence reads: CASSIFHEQFF. The CDR3 region has the DNA TGTGCCAGCAGCATCTTCCATGAGCAGTTCTTC.

The chain couples TRBV6-1 to TRBJ1-5; D perhaps matches TRBD1 (5 bases). Trimming pared 1 base from V and 2 bases from J, leaving 9 bases between. The germline CDR1 and CDR2 sequences are MNHNS and SASEGT. This CDR3 is built from 15 residues. Here the CDR3 reads CASSEEGLGNQPQHF. For the CDR3, the DNA is TGTGCCAGCAGTGAAGAGGGGCTTGGCAATCAGCCCCAGCATTTT.

J is TRBJ2-7 and V is TRBV11-2; 12 bases line up with TRBD1. Germline V lookup: CDR1 SGHAT, CDR2 FQNNGV. There are 15 residues in the CDR3. Trimming cost V 5 bases and J 4 bases; bases outside gene matches: 6. In DNA form, the CDR3 reads TGTGCCAGCAGCCCCGGGACAGGGGGCGGGTACGAGCAGTACTTC. Its protein is CASSPGTGGGYEQYF. Drawing the rest from reference TRBV11-2 and TRBJ2-7, the complete variable domain is EAGVAQSPRYKIIEKRQSVAFWCNPISGHATLYWYQQILGQGPKLLIQFQNNGVVDDSQLPKDRFSAERLKGVDSTLKIQPAKLEDSAVYLCASSPGTGGGYEQYFGPGTRLTVT.